The 27 T cell receptor beta chains reported below all come from one sample, sequenced in a study of cytomegalovirus exposure and HLA in healthy donors. Primers for the PCR totalled 60 Vbeta and 13 Jbeta. Assay: immunoSEQ multiplex PCR; the TCRdb copy retains only in-frame clones and omits some. Its clone listing holds 150,000 to 200,000 clones. Input material: PBMCs. The source is a woman aged 18 to 35 in good health and CMV-seropositive.

The gene calls are TRBV11-3 and TRBJ1-1; 7 positions match TRBD1. After removal of 0 bases from V and 0 bases from J, the junction contained 10 bases not matched to a gene. Germline CDR1 SGHNT, CDR2 YENEEA. This CDR3 spans 18 amino acids. DNA for the CDR3: TGTGCCAGCAGCTTAGAGGGTAAATGGGGACAGATGAACACTGAAGCTTTCTTT. This sequence encodes CASSLEGKWGQMNTEAFF.

The V gene is TRBV9, the J gene TRBJ1-1; 8 bases match TRBD1. Trimming removed 4 bases from V and 11 bases from J; junction bases left unmatched: 13. This CDR3 has 14 amino acids. Germline V lookup: CDR1 SGDLS, CDR2 YYNGEE. The CDR3: CASSPGQGGTEAFF. The CDR3 DNA sequence: TGTGCCAGCAGCCCAGGACAGGGAGGAACCGAGGCTTTCTTT.

The V gene is TRBV7-2, the J gene TRBJ2-3, with TRBD2 matching over 11 bases. The V gene end was trimmed by 4 bases and the J gene end by 2 bases; junction bases not matched to a gene: 2. The CDR3 length is 15 residues. The germline CDR1 and CDR2 sequences are SGHTA and FQGNSA. CDR3 nucleotides: TGTGCCAGCAGCTCGACTAGCGGGGTCACAGATACGCAGTATTTT. It codes for CASSSTSGVTDTQYF.

The chain is built from TRBV7-9 and TRBJ2-7, with TRBD1 identical over 10 bases. Trimming cost V 5 bases and J 9 bases; bases outside gene matches: 10. Germline-derived CDR1 and CDR2 are SEHNR and FQNEAQ (reference sequence). The CDR3 contains 14 residues. CDR3 region: CASSTGQGVTGQYF. CDR3 sequence (DNA): TGTGCCAGCAGCACTGGACAGGGGGTTACCGGGCAGTACTTC. The full variable domain, its missing parts supplied by reference TRBV7-9 and TRBJ2-7, is DTGVSQNPRHKITKRGQNVTFRCDPISEHNRLYWYRQTLGQGPEFLTYFQNEAQLEKSRLLSDRFSAERPKGSFSTLEIQRTEQGDSAMYLCASSTGQGVTGQYFGPGTRLTVT.

The chain couples TRBV5-4 to TRBJ1-6, with D possibly being TRBD1 (6 bases). Germline V CDR1 and CDR2: SGHNT, YYREEE (reference sequence). Between the trimmed V and J ends, which lost 0 bases and 8 bases, there was a span of 12 bases. The CDR3 length is 15 residues. In DNA, the CDR3 is TGTGCCAGCAGCTTGGCACAGGGAAGGGATTCACCCCTCCACTTT. Translation: CASSLAQGRDSPLHF. Full variable domain (rest looked up from reference TRBV5-4 and TRBJ1-6): ETGVTQSPTHLIKTRGQQVTLRCSSQSGHNTVSWYQQALGQGPQFIFQYYREEENGRGNFPPRFSGLQFPNYSSELNVNALELDDSALYLCASSLAQGRDSPLHFGNGTRLTVT.

As to this clone: One junction end disagrees with the germline gene, perhaps due to a read error. The chain couples TRBV4-2 to TRBJ1-3; possible D gene TRBD1, 5 bases. CDR1 LGHNA and CDR2 YNFKEQ come from the germline V gene. The CDR3 runs to 17 residues. The CDR3 DNA follows: TGTGCCAGCAGCCAAGGTATCGCGGCGGCGGGGGGAAGCACCATATATTTT. This translates into CASSQGIAAAGGSTIYF.

The rearrangement joins TRBV19 to TRBJ2-6; TRBD1 matches at 8 bases. The CDR3 consists of 17 residues. Germline V CDR1 and CDR2: LNHDA, SQIVND (reference sequence). After removal of 3 bases from V and 3 bases from J, the junction contained 7 bases not matched to a gene. The CDR3 region is CASSMGQARYGANVLTF. For the CDR3, the DNA is TGTGCCAGTAGTATGGGACAGGCACGCTATGGGGCCAACGTCCTGACTTTC. Full variable domain (outside the CDR3, taken from reference TRBV19 and TRBJ2-6): DGGITQSPKYLFRKEGQNVTLSCEQNLNHDAMYWYRQDPGQGLRLIYYSQIVNDFQKGDIAEGYSVSREKKESFPLTVTSAQKNPTAFYLCASSMGQARYGANVLTFGAGSRLTVL.

This chain connects TRBV7-9 to TRBJ2-1; 9 bases match TRBD2. This CDR3 contains 15 residues. The V gene end was trimmed by 3 bases and the J gene end by 8 bases; junction bases not matched to a gene: 8. Germline CDR1 and CDR2: SEHNR and FQNEAQ (reference sequence). The CDR3 loop is CASSLLAGLMDEQFF. CDR3 bases: TGTGCCAGCAGCTTGCTAGCGGGACTAATGGATGAGCAGTTCTTC.

V gene TRBV2 combines with J gene TRBJ1-5; D not resolved. The CDR3 has 14 residues. Germline lookup yields CDR1 SNHLY and CDR2 FYNNEI. Between the trimmed V and J ends, which lost 7 bases and 0 bases, there was a span of 10 bases. The CDR3 spells CASTRYYSNQPQHF. CDR3 coding DNA: TGTGCCAGCACGCGATATTATAGCAATCAGCCCCAGCATTTT.

The rearrangement uses TRBV4-1 and TRBJ1-2; a possible D gene is TRBD1 (5 bases). Germline loops: CDR1 MGHRA, CDR2 YSYEKL. V lost 1 base, J lost 8 bases, and 14 bases lay in between. This CDR3 has 14 amino acids. In nucleotides, the CDR3 is TGCGCCAGCAGCCAAGTGGGGGGGTCGGGGGGCTACACCTTC. This codes for CASSQVGGSGGYTF.

As to this clone: Different DNA sequences within this sample yield the same CDR3. CDR3 DNA: TGTGCCAGTTCGGGACTAGCGGGAGGAGCAGATACGCAGTATTTT. Its translation: CASSGLAGGADTQYF. The V call is TRBV2, the J call TRBJ2-3; 15 positions match TRBD2. The CDR3 is 15 residues long. Germline V gives CDR1 SNHLY, CDR2 FYNNEI. V gave up 9 bases and J gave up 4 bases; unmatched junction bases: 5.

CDR3 sequence: CASSQDRSTNTEAFF. The CDR3 nucleotides are TGTGCCAGCAGCCAGGACAGATCGACGAACACTGAAGCTTTCTTT. The J gene is TRBJ1-1, the V gene TRBV11-3; perhaps TRBD1 as D (6 bases). CDR3 length: 15 residues. V was clipped by 5 bases and J by 1 base, with 14 bases between them. Germline lookup yields CDR1 SGHNT and CDR2 YENEEA.

The rearrangement joins TRBV19 to TRBJ1-1; D unclear. CDR3 length: 13 residues. Looked up from germline, CDR1 is LNHDA and CDR2 is SQIVND (reference sequence). V lost 8 bases and J lost 3, with 13 bases in between. CDR3 residues: CASSRGLYTEAFF. CDR3 sequence (DNA): TGTGCCAGTTCAAGAGGTCTCTACACTGAAGCTTTCTTT.

The chain couples TRBV19 to TRBJ1-2; the D gene is possibly TRBD1 (6 bases). This CDR3 spans 13 amino acids. Trimming shortened V by 8 bases and J by 7 bases, and 17 bases separated the two germline ends. Germline-derived CDR1 and CDR2 are LNHDA and SQIVND (reference sequence). CDR3 residues: CASGRGAYSGYTF. The CDR3 nucleotides read TGTGCCAGTGGCAGGGGCGCGTATTCTGGCTACACCTTC. Together with reference TRBV19 and TRBJ1-2, the CDR3 gives the full variable domain: DGGITQSPKYLFRKEGQNVTLSCEQNLNHDAMYWYRQDPGQGLRLIYYSQIVNDFQKGDIAEGYSVSREKKESFPLTVTSAQKNPTAFYLCASGRGAYSGYTFGSGTRLTVV.

V is TRBV10-3 and J is TRBJ2-5; possibly TRBD2 for D (6 bases). The germline V and J ends were trimmed by 2 bases and 5 bases, with 9 bases remaining between them. The CDR3 is made up of 13 amino acids. Germline V gives CDR1 ENHRY, CDR2 SYGVKD. The DNA of the CDR3 is TGTGCCATCAGTGAGGCGGGGAAGGAGACCCAGTACTTC. As protein: CAISEAGKETQYF.

The chain uses TRBV11-3 and TRBJ2-7, with a tentative D call TRBD1 (7 bases). CDR1 SGHNT and CDR2 YENEEA come from the germline V gene. Trimming stripped 5 bases from V and 8 bases from J, with 16 bases between. CDR3 length equals 13 residues. CDR3 DNA sequence: TGTGCCAGCAGCCCTCAACAGGGGAGGAAGCAGTACTTC. This gives the protein CASSPQQGRKQYF.

The gene calls are TRBV7-9 and TRBJ2-1; TRBD2 matches at 8 bases. This CDR3 is 14 amino acids long. Germline values: CDR1 SEHNR, CDR2 FQNEAQ (reference sequence). The V segment lost 1 base and the J segment 8 bases; nucleotides outside the gene matches: 4. CDR3 loop: CASSLVGLVDEQFF. The CDR3 coding sequence is TGTGCCAGCAGCTTAGTGGGACTAGTGGATGAGCAGTTCTTC.

The V gene is TRBV5-1, the J gene TRBJ1-3; possible D gene TRBD1, 5 bases. Looked up from germline, CDR1 is SGHRS and CDR2 is YFSETQ. The CDR3 runs 14 residues. V lost 7 bases, J lost 1 base, and 12 bases lay in between. The CDR3 coding sequence is TGCGCCAGCTGGGCAGGGTCTTCTGGAAACACCATATATTTT. This translates into CASWAGSSGNTIYF.

The V call is TRBV6-5, the J call TRBJ2-1; 8 bases line up with TRBD2. V was pared by 4 bases and J by 9 bases, with 2 bases of the junction left unmatched. The CDR3 spans 12 residues. The germline V gene encodes CDR1 MNHEY and CDR2 SVGAGI. The CDR3 region has the DNA TGTGCCAGCAGTTTTAGCGGGACTGAGCAGTTCTTC. Amino acid sequence: CASSFSGTEQFF.

CDR3 DNA: TGTGCCAGCAGCCCCGGTGGTTCGGTGAACACCATATATTTT. Protein: CASSPGGSVNTIYF. V is TRBV5-6 and J is TRBJ1-3; unclear D gene. This CDR3 comprises 14 residues. The V gene's germline CDR1 is SGHDT and CDR2 YYEEEE. Trimming pared 4 bases from V and 7 bases from J, leaving 15 bases between.

This chain links TRBV6-6 with TRBJ2-3; 8 nucleotides align to TRBD1. CDR1 MNHNY and CDR2 SVGAGI come from the germline V gene (reference sequence). The CDR3 contains 15 residues. The V segment lost 5 bases and the J segment 5 bases; nucleotides outside the gene matches: 9. DNA for the CDR3: TGTGCCAGCAGTAAAGGACAGGGCCAGGGAGATACGCAGTATTTT. Translation gives CASSKGQGQGDTQYF.

The J gene is TRBJ2-1, the V gene TRBV6-4, with 14 bases matching TRBD2. This CDR3 has 15 residues. Per germline, CDR1 MRHNA and CDR2 SNTAGT. V gave up 4 bases and J gave up 10 bases; unmatched junction bases: 6. The DNA for the CDR3 is TGTGCCAGCAGTGGGGGACTAGCGGGAGCGTGGGAGCAGTTCTTC. Translating gives CASSGGLAGAWEQFF.

The chain employs TRBV4-1 and TRBJ2-5, with D perhaps TRBD2 (5 bases). V shed 4 bases and J shed 5 bases, with 11 bases lying between them. Germline lookup yields CDR1 MGHRA and CDR2 YSYEKL. CDR3 size: 13 residues. The CDR3 reads CASSPGGEETQYF. CDR3 nucleotides: TGCGCCAGCAGCCCAGGAGGCGAGGAGACCCAGTACTTC.

This chain uses TRBV6-1 with TRBJ2-2, with TRBD2 identical over 7 bases. The V and J ends lost 6 bases and 5 bases, in that order; junction bases with no gene match: 3. CDR1 MNHNS and CDR2 SASEGT come from the germline V gene. The CDR3 consists of 13 residues. The CDR3 nucleotides read TGTGCCAGCAGGGGACTATCAACCGGGGAGCTGTTTTTT. It specifies CASRGLSTGELFF.

V usage is TRBV4-2 and J usage is TRBJ1-4; TRBD1 matches 7 bases. Germline CDR1 and CDR2: LGHNA and YNFKEQ. V trimming: 4 bases; J trimming: 3 bases; junction bases outside the gene matches: 8. The CDR3 sequence is 16 residues long. The CDR3 spells CASSPRPGTANEKLFF. The CDR3 DNA is TGTGCCAGCAGCCCGCGGCCAGGGACAGCTAATGAAAAACTGTTTTTT.

J is TRBJ2-7 and V is TRBV11-2; 7 bases fit TRBD1. Germline CDR1 reads SGHAT; CDR2 reads FQNNGV. CDR3 size: 14 residues. The trim removed 7 bases at V and 2 bases at J, leaving 8 bases unmatched. CDR3 sequence reads: CASKLRDSTYEQYF. The CDR3 coding sequence is TGTGCCAGCAAACTCCGGGACAGCACCTACGAGCAGTACTTC.

The chain employs TRBV4-3 and TRBJ1-1; 8 bases are a match to TRBD1. CDR1 and CDR2 (germline): LGHNA, YSLEER. V shed 1 base and J 4 bases; nucleotides not matched to a gene: 8. The CDR3 extends over 16 amino acids. This CDR3 is CASSQATTGATTEAFF. The CDR3 nucleotides read TGCGCCAGCAGCCAAGCTACGACAGGGGCGACCACTGAAGCTTTCTTT.